A selection of T cell receptor beta chains follows, all from one sample in a study of T cell changes during pregnancy in multiple sclerosis. TCRdb's table, derived via immunoSEQ multiplex PCR, lists solely in-frame clones and lacks some. The data contain 35,000 to 50,000 clones, roughly 90% of them singletons. Sequenced material: CD4+ T cells from peripheral blood mononuclear cells, taken in the first trimester of pregnancy. Source of these receptors: a female donor with multiple sclerosis, enrolled in a pregnancy study. Both conserved end residues are part of each CDR3. Fields, in order: J gene, clone size, V gene, D gene, CDR3 protein, CDR3 DNA. A D gene is named only where the DNA matches it firmly. Some rows mark clone size as missing; the rest say once, few, many or name a class of expanded clone.

TRBJ1-4 | - | TRBV21-1 | - | CASRTPWTGGGAKLFF | TGTGCCAGCAGAACCCCTTGGACAGGGGGAGGGGCAAAACTGTTTTTT
TRBJ2-5 | - | TRBV5-1 | - | CASSFQSQETQYF | TGCGCCAGCAGCTTCCAGTCCCAAGAGACCCAGTACTTC
TRBJ2-3 | - | TRBV5-1 | - | CASKREGGGVESTDTQYF | TGCGCCAGCAAGCGGGAAGGGGGTGGCGTTGAAAGCACAGATACGCAGTATTTT
TRBJ2-4 | - | TRBV4-3 | - | CASSQGGTSGPKNIQYF | TGCGCCAGCAGCCAAGGGGGGACTTCGGGACCCAAAAACATTCAGTACTTC
TRBJ1-2 | - | TRBV15 | - | CATSRDWQGNYGYTF | TGTGCCACCAGCAGAGATTGGCAGGGGAACTATGGCTACACCTTC
TRBJ2-5 | - | TRBV11-2 | TRBD2 | CASSVRLAIQETQYF | TGTGCCAGCAGCGTTCGACTAGCGATACAAGAGACCCAGTACTTC
TRBJ2-1 | once | TRBV14 | - | CASSPHPGSKFF | TGTGCCAGCAGCCCTCACCCCGGTTCCAAGTTCTTC
TRBJ1-4 | once | TRBV7-2 | TRBD1 | CASSYRGLGPKLFF | TGTGCCAGCAGCTACAGGGGGCTGGGCCCAAAACTGTTTTTT
TRBJ2-5 | - | TRBV7-6 | TRBD1 | CASSLRPGQGVETQYF | TGTGCCAGCAGCTTGCGTCCGGGACAGGGGGTAGAGACCCAGTACTTC
TRBJ1-3 | - | TRBV6-1 | - | CASSERGNTIYF | TGTGCCAGCAGTGAACGGGGAAACACCATATATTTT
TRBJ1-1 | - | TRBV10-3 | - | CATGEAGAVAEAFF | TGTGCCACCGGAGAGGCGGGGGCGGTGGCTGAAGCTTTCTTT
TRBJ1-1 | - | TRBV5-5 | TRBD1 | CASSSGDSRVNTEAFF | TGTGCCAGCAGCTCGGGGGACAGTCGTGTAAACACTGAAGCTTTCTTT
TRBJ2-2 | - | TRBV4-2 | TRBD2 | CASRGGLANTGELFF | TGTGCCAGCAGGGGGGGACTAGCCAACACCGGGGAGCTGTTTTTT
TRBJ2-7 | - | TRBV6-5 | TRBD1 | CASRPTGPSSYEQYF | TGTGCCAGCAGGCCGACAGGGCCGAGCTCCTACGAGCAGTACTTC
TRBJ2-7 | - | TRBV28 | - | CASNTHLGRSSYEQYF | TGTGCCAGCAATACCCACCTAGGGAGATCATCCTACGAGCAGTACTTC
TRBJ2-5 | - | TRBV19 | TRBD1 | CASSFGSGQDQETQYF | TGTGCCAGTAGTTTTGGGTCGGGACAGGACCAAGAGACCCAGTACTTC
TRBJ2-7 | - | TRBV27 | TRBD1 | CASSLGQFFEQYF | TGTGCCAGCAGTTTGGGACAGTTTTTTGAGCAGTACTTC
TRBJ1-2 | - | TRBV28 | - | CASSLQGLNYGYTF | TGTGCCAGCAGCCTCCAGGGTTTGAACTATGGCTACACCTTC
TRBJ2-2 | - | TRBV9 | TRBD1 | CASSVRTGSTGELFF | TGTGCCAGCAGCGTACGGACAGGGTCCACCGGGGAGCTGTTTTTT
TRBJ1-2 | - | TRBV27 | - | CASSKLRMEGYTF | TGTGCCAGCAGTAAGCTCAGGATGGAAGGCTACACCTTC
TRBJ2-7 | medium-sized | TRBV6-1 | TRBD1 | CASGQGDEQYF | TGTGCCAGCGGACAGGGAGACGAGCAGTACTTC
TRBJ1-4 | - | TRBV5-6 | TRBD1 | CASTNLDREVGNEKLFF | TGTGCCAGCACCAACCTGGACAGGGAGGTCGGGAATGAAAAACTGTTTTTT
TRBJ2-1 | - | TRBV19 | TRBD1 | CASSQTGGSYNEQFF | TGTGCCAGTAGCCAAACAGGGGGTTCTTACAATGAGCAGTTCTTC
TRBJ1-5 | - | TRBV7-2 | - | CASSYGTTDQPQHF | TGTGCCAGCAGCTACGGGACAACCGATCAGCCCCAGCATTTT
TRBJ1-5 | - | TRBV15 | - | CATSGGRFGQPQHF | TGTGCCACATCAGGAGGGCGCTTTGGGCAGCCCCAGCATTTT